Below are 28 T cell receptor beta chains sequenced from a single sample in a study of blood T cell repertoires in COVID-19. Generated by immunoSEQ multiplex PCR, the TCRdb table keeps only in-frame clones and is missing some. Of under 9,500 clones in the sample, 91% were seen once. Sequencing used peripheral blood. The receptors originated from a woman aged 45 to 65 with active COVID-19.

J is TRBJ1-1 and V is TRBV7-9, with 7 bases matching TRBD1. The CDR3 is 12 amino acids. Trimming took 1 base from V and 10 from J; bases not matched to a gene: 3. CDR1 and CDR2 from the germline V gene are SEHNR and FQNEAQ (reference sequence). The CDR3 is CASSLENRGAFF. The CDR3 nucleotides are TGTGCCAGCAGCTTAGAGAACAGGGGAGCTTTCTTT.

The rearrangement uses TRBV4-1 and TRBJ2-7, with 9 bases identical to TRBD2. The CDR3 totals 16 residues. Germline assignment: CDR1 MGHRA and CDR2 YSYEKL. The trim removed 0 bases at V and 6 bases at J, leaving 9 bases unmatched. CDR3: CASSQDPVAGVGEQYF. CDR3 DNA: TGCGCCAGCAGCCAAGATCCCGTAGCGGGAGTCGGCGAGCAGTACTTC.

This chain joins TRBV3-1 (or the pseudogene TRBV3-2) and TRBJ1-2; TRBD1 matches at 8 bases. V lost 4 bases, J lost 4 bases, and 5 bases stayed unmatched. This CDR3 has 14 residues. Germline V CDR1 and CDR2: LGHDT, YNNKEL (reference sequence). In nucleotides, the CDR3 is TGTGCCAGCAGCCCACGACAGGGGAGCTATGGCTACACCTTC. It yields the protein CASSPRQGSYGYTF.

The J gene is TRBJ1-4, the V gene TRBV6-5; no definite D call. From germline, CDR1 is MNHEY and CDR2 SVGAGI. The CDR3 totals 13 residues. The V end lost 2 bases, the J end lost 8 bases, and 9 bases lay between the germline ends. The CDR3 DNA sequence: TGTGCCAGCAGTTACGTGGCGGAGGAAAAACTGTTTTTT. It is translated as CASSYVAEEKLFF.

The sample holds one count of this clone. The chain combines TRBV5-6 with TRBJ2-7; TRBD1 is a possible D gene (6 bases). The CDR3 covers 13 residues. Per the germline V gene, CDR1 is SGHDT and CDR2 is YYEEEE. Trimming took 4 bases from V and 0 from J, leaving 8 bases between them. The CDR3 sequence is CASSGRGSYEQYF. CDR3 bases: TGTGCCAGCAGCGGCAGGGGCTCCTACGAGCAGTACTTC.

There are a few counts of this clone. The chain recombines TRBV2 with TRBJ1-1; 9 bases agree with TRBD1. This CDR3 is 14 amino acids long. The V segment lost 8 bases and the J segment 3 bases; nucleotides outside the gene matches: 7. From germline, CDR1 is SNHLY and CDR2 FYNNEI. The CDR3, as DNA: TGTGCCAGCTCCCACAGGGGGCTGGACACTGAAGCTTTCTTT. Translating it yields CASSHRGLDTEAFF.

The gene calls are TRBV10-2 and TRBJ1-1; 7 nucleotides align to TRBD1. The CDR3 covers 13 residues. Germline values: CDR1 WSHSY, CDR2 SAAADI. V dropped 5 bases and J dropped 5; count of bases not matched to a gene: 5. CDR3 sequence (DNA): TGCGCCAGCAGTACAGGGGAATATACTGAAGCTTTCTTT. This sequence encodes CASSTGEYTEAFF.

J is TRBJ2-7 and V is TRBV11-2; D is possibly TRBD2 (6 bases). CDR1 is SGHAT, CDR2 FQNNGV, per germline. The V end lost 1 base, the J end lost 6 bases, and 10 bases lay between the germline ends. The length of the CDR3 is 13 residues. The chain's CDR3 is CASSLGRAGEQYF. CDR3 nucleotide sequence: TGTGCCAGCAGCTTAGGGAGGGCGGGCGAGCAGTACTTC.

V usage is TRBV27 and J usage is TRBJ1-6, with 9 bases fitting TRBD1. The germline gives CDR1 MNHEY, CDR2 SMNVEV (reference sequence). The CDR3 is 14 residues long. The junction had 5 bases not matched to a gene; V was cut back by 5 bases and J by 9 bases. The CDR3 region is CASSLQGAGSPLHF. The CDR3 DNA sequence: TGTGCCAGCAGTCTACAGGGGGCTGGTTCACCCCTCCACTTT.

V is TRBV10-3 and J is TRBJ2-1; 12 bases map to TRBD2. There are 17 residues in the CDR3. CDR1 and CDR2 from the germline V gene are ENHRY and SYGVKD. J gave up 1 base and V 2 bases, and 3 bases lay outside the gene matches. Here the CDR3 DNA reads TGTGCCATCAGTGAGCCTAGCGGGAGGGGATCCTACAATGAGCAGTTCTTC. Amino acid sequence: CAISEPSGRGSYNEQFF.

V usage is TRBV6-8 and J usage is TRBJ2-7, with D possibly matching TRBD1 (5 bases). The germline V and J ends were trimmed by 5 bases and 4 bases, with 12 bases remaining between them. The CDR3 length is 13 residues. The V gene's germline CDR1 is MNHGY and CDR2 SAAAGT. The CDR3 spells CASSPKDMYEQYF. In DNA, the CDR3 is TGTGCCAGCAGTCCTAAGGACATGTACGAGCAGTACTTC.

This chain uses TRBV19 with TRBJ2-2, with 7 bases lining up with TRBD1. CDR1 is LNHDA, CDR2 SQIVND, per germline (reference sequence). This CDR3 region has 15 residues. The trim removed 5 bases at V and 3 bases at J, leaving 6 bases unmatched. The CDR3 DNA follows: TGTGCCAGTAGTCCCAGGACAGGAGACACCGGGGAGCTGTTTTTT. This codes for CASSPRTGDTGELFF.

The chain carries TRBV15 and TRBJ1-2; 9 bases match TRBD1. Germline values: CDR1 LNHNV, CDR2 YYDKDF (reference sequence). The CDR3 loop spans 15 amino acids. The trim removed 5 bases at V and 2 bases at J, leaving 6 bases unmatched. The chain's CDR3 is CATSSGTGPNYGYTF. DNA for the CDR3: TGTGCCACCAGCTCCGGGACAGGGCCCAACTATGGCTACACCTTC.

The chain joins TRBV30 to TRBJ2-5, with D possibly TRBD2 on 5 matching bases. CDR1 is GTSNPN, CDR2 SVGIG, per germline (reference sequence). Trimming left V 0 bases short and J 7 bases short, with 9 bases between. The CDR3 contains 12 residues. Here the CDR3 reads CAWSVPGGTQYF. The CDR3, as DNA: TGTGCCTGGAGTGTACCTGGAGGGACCCAGTACTTC.

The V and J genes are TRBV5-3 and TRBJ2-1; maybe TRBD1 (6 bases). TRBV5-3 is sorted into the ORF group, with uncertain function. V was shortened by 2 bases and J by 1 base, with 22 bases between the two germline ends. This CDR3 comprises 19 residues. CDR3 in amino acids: CARSLPNFRTVNSYNEQFF. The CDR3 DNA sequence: TGTGCCAGAAGCTTACCTAACTTCAGGACAGTGAATTCCTACAATGAGCAGTTCTTC.

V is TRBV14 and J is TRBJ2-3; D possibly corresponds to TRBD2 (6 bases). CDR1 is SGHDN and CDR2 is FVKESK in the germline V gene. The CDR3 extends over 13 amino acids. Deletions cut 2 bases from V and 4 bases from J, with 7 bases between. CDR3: CASSQRRADTQYF. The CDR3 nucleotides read TGTGCCAGCAGCCAAAGGAGGGCAGATACGCAGTATTTT.

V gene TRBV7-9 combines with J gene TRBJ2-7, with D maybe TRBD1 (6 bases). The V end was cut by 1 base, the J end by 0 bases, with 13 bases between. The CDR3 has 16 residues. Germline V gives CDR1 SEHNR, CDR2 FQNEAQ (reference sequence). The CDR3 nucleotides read TGTGCCAGCAGCTTAGATGTCAGGGGCTCCTCCTACGAGCAGTACTTC. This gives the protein CASSLDVRGSSYEQYF.

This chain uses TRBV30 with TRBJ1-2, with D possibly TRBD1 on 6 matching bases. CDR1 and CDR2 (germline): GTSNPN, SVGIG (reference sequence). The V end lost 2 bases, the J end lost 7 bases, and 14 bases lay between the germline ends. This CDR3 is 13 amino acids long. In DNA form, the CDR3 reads TGTGCCTGGAGTTCAGGGGATGTGTTTGGCTACACCTTC. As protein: CAWSSGDVFGYTF.

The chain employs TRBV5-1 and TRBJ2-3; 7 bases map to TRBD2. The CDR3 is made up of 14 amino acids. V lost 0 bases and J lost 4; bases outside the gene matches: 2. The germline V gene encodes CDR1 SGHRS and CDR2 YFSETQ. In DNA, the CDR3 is TGCGCCAGCAGCTTGGGCGGGAGTGCAGATACGCAGTATTTT. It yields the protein CASSLGGSADTQYF.

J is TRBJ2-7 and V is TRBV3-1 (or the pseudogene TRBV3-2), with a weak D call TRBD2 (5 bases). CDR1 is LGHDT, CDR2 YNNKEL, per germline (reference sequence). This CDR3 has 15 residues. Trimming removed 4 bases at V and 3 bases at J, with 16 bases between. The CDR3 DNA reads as TGTGCCAGCAGCCCAAGCTCGGGCGGAGGCTACGAGCAGTACTTC. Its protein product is CASSPSSGGGYEQYF.

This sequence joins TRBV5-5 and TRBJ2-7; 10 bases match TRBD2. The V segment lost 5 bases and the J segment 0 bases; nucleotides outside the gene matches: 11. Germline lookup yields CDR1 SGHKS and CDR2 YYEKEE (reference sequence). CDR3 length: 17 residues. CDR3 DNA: TGTGCCAGCAGTTCTACCGGGACTAGCGCCGTCTCCTACGAGCAGTACTTC. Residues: CASSSTGTSAVSYEQYF. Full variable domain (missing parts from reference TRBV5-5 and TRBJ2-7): DAGVTQSPTHLIKTRGQQVTLRCSPISGHKSVSWYQQVLGQGPQFIFQYYEKEERGRGNFPDRFSARQFPNYSSELNVNALLLGDSALYLCASSSTGTSAVSYEQYFGPGTRLTVT.

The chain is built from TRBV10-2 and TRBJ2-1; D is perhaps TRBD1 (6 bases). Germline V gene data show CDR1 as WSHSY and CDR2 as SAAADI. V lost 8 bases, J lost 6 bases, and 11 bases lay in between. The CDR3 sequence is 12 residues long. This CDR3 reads CASGTGPNEQFF. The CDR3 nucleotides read TGCGCCAGCGGAACAGGGCCCAATGAGCAGTTCTTC.

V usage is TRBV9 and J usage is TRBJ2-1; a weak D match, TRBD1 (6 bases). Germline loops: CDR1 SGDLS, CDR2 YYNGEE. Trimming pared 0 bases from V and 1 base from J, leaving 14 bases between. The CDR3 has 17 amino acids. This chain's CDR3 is CASSVAGGTASYNEQFF. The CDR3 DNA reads TGTGCCAGCAGCGTAGCTGGGGGCACCGCTTCCTACAATGAGCAGTTCTTC.

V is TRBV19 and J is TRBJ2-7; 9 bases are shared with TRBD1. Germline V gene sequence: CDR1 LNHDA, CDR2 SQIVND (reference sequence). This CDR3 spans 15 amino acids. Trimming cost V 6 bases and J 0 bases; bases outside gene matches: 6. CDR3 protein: CASSQGQGLSYEQYF. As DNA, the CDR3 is TGTGCCAGTAGCCAGGGACAGGGCCTCTCCTACGAGCAGTACTTC.

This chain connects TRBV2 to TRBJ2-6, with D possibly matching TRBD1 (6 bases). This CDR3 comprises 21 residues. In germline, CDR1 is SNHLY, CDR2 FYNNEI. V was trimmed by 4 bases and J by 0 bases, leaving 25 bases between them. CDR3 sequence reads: CASSGYGTLTGPTSGANVLTF. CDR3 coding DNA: TGTGCCAGCAGTGGTTACGGGACCCTGACAGGCCCTACCTCTGGGGCCAACGTCCTGACTTTC. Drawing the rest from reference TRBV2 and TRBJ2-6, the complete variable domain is EPEVTQTPSHQVTQMGQEVILRCVPISNHLYFYWYRQILGQKVEFLVSFYNNEISEKSEIFDDQFSVERPDGSNFTLKIRSTKLEDSAMYFCASSGYGTLTGPTSGANVLTFGAGSRLTVL.

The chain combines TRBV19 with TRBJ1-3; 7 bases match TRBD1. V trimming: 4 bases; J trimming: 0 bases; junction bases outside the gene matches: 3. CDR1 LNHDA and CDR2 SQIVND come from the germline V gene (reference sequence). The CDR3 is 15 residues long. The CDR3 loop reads CASSTGTVSGNTIYF. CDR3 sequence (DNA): TGTGCCAGTAGTACCGGGACAGTCTCTGGAAACACCATATATTTT.

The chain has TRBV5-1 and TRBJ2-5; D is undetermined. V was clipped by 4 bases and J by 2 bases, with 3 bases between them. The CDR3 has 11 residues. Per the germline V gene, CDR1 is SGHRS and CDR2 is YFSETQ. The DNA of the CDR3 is TGCGCCAGCAGCCTACAAGAGACCCAGTACTTC. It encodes CASSLQETQYF.

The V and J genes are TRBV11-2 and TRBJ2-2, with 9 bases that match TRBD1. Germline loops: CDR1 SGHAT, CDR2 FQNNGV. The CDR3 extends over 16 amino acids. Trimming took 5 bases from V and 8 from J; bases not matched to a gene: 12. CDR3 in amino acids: CASSPNLQGAYGELFF. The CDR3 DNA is TGTGCCAGCAGCCCTAATTTACAGGGGGCTTATGGGGAGCTGTTTTTT.